The 18 T cell receptor beta chains given below trace back to one sample, sequenced in a study of OX40 agonist ivuxolimab in advanced cancers. The table came from immunoSEQ multiplex PCR; TCRdb's copy has only in-frame clones and leaves some out. Of tens of thousands of clones listed, 91% are singletons. This material consisted of CD4+ or CD8+ T cells sorted from blood, taken in a trial of the OX40 agonist ivuxolimab. The receptors come from an adult with an advanced solid tumor such as melanoma, head and neck, liver or kidney cancer.

The chain joins TRBV28 to TRBJ2-3; no definite D call. The length of the CDR3 is 14 residues. With 2 bases removed from V and 2 bases from J, the gap between germline ends came to 8 bases. Germline V lookup: CDR1 MDHEN, CDR2 SYDVKM. The chain's CDR3 is CASSLEQSTDTQYF. DNA for the CDR3: TGTGCCAGCAGTTTAGAACAGTCCACAGATACGCAGTATTTT.

This chain links TRBV4-1 with TRBJ2-1; possible D gene TRBD2, 5 bases. This CDR3 is 14 amino acids long. Trimming cost V 7 bases and J 0 bases, with 10 bases left between them. In germline, CDR1 is MGHRA, CDR2 YSYEKL. CDR3 amino acids: CASTGGPSYNEQFF. In DNA form, the CDR3 reads TGCGCCAGCACCGGAGGCCCCTCCTACAATGAGCAGTTCTTC.

V gene TRBV28 combines with J gene TRBJ1-2; TRBD1 matches at 8 bases. With V trimmed by 7 bases and J by 8 bases, 6 bases remained unmatched. Germline loops: CDR1 MDHEN, CDR2 SYDVKM. The CDR3 length is 12 residues. Here the CDR3 DNA reads TGTGCCAGCACGGACAGGGTGGACGGCTACACCTTC. Amino acids: CASTDRVDGYTF.

The chain combines TRBV5-3 with TRBJ2-3; 11 positions agree with TRBD2. TRBV5-3 falls under the ORF class, with uncertain function. Trimming removed 6 bases from V and 4 bases from J; junction bases left unmatched: 16. The CDR3 sequence is 18 residues long. DNA for the CDR3: TGTGCCAGAACGCCGAAGATCAATAGCGGGAGGGCCTCAGATACGCAGTATTTT. This encodes CARTPKINSGRASDTQYF.

The V and J genes are TRBV7-3 and TRBJ2-3; 7 bases line up with TRBD1. The length of the CDR3 is 14 residues. J was trimmed by 7 bases and V by 5 bases; bases with no gene match: 9. Germline V gives CDR1 SGHTA, CDR2 FQGTGA. In DNA, the CDR3 is TGTGCCAGCAGCCTAGGACAGGAGTTCTATACGCAGTATTTT. As protein: CASSLGQEFYTQYF. The full variable domain, its missing parts supplied by reference TRBV7-3 and TRBJ2-3, is GAGVSQTPSNKVTEKGKYVELRCDPISGHTALYWYRQSLGQGPEFLIYFQGTGAADDSGLPNDRFFAVRPEGSVSTLKIQRTERGDSAVYLCASSLGQEFYTQYFGPGTRLTVL.

A few counts support this clone. The chain employs TRBV2 and TRBJ2-3; TRBD1 matches at 9 bases. CDR1 and CDR2 (germline): SNHLY, FYNNEI. V lost 8 bases and J lost 2; bases outside the gene matches: 8. The CDR3 contains 15 residues. The chain's CDR3 is CASGRQGDNTDTQYF. In nucleotides, the CDR3 is TGTGCCAGCGGACGACAGGGGGACAACACAGATACGCAGTATTTT.

The rearrangement joins TRBV2 to TRBJ2-5, with 10 bases aligning to TRBD2. Losses at the gene ends were 6 bases for V and 4 bases for J; bases not matched to a gene: 5. The CDR3 consists of 14 residues. Germline assignment: CDR1 SNHLY and CDR2 FYNNEI. In nucleotides, the CDR3 is TGTGCCAGCAGGGGCAGGACTAGCGGAGAGACCCAGTACTTC. Translation gives CASRGRTSGETQYF.

The genes are TRBV5-4 and TRBJ2-3; D tentatively fits TRBD1 or TRBD2 (5 bases each). The germline V and J ends were trimmed by 3 bases and 2 bases, with 16 bases remaining between them. Looked up from germline, CDR1 is SGHNT and CDR2 is YYREEE (reference sequence). There are 16 residues in the CDR3. DNA for the CDR3: TGTGCCAGCAGCTCGGGGCGCTCGGGGACCACAGATACGCAGTATTTT. Amino acids: CASSSGRSGTTDTQYF.

The J gene is TRBJ2-3, the V gene TRBV7-2; no clear D gene. Germline V gene lookup returns CDR1 SGHTA and CDR2 FQGNSA. CDR3 length: 13 residues. V lost 3 bases and J 4 bases, leaving 8 bases between the germline ends. The CDR3 loop reads CASSFLASDTQYF. Written as DNA, the CDR3 is TGTGCCAGCAGCTTTTTAGCATCAGATACGCAGTATTTT.

The chain recombines TRBV5-4 with TRBJ2-1, with 10 bases fitting TRBD2. With V trimmed by 3 bases and J by 7 bases, 10 bases remained unmatched. CDR1 SGHNT and CDR2 YYREEE come from the germline V gene (reference sequence). The CDR3 runs to 16 residues. The CDR3 bases are TGTGCCAGCAGCTCGGGTCTAGCGGGAGTAAGGAATGAGCAGTTCTTC. Translated: CASSSGLAGVRNEQFF.

The rearrangement links TRBV7-9 to TRBJ1-3; D call uncertain. V lost 1 base, J lost 3 bases, and 13 bases lay in between. Germline V gives CDR1 SEHNR, CDR2 FQNEAQ (reference sequence). The CDR3 consists of 16 residues. DNA for the CDR3: TGTGCCAGCAGCTTAGGCATCGTGGATTTTGGAAACACCATATATTTT. It is translated as CASSLGIVDFGNTIYF.

The J gene is TRBJ2-2, the V gene TRBV5-1, with 10 bases fitting TRBD1. Trimming cost V 3 bases and J 6 bases; bases outside gene matches: 5. Per germline, CDR1 SGHRS and CDR2 YFSETQ. The length of the CDR3 is 15 residues. The CDR3 loop reads CASSWRQGAAGELFF. DNA of the CDR3: TGCGCCAGCAGCTGGAGACAGGGGGCCGCCGGGGAGCTGTTTTTT.

This sequence joins TRBV10-3 and TRBJ2-5; a possible D gene is TRBD2 (6 bases). Germline V CDR1 and CDR2: ENHRY, SYGVKD. CDR3 length equals 14 residues. The V and J ends lost 6 bases and 4 bases respectively, with 15 bases between them. The CDR3 coding sequence is TGTGCCATCAGCGGACTACCCGGAGGAGAGACCCAGTACTTC. Translation: CAISGLPGGETQYF.

This clone was seen a single time. The V gene is TRBV5-1, the J gene TRBJ1-2; the D gene is possibly TRBD1 (6 bases). CDR1 is SGHRS and CDR2 is YFSETQ in the germline V gene. The CDR3 covers 15 residues. V lost 3 bases and J lost 8, with 20 bases in between. The CDR3 reads CASSSLPTGDRGYTF. Here the CDR3 DNA reads TGCGCCAGCAGCTCACTACCGACAGGTGATCGCGGCTACACCTTC.

The chain links TRBV5-1 to TRBJ2-6, with 8 bases aligning to TRBD1. J lost 1 base, V lost 4 bases, and 10 bases had no gene match. The CDR3 runs to 18 residues. Germline V gene sequence: CDR1 SGHRS, CDR2 YFSETQ. For the CDR3, the DNA is TGCGCCAGCAGCCCAACACAGGGGGGTACGTCTGGGGCCAACGTCCTGACTTTC. It encodes CASSPTQGGTSGANVLTF.

The chain carries TRBV2 and TRBJ2-3, with D possibly called TRBD1 or TRBD2 (5 bases each). The CDR3 covers 16 residues. V gave up 4 bases and J gave up 3 bases, with 17 bases separating them. Germline CDR1 and CDR2: SNHLY and FYNNEI. The CDR3 coding sequence is TGTGCCAGCAGTGTAGACGGGGCAGTAGGAACAGATACGCAGTATTTT. Translated, it gives CASSVDGAVGTDTQYF.

The chain combines TRBV7-2 with TRBJ2-5, with 9 nucleotides matching TRBD2. CDR1 is SGHTA, CDR2 FQGNSA, per germline. The V segment lost 4 bases and the J segment 2 bases; nucleotides outside the gene matches: 2. The CDR3 is made up of 14 amino acids. CDR3 loop: CASSYSGGQETQYF. For the CDR3, the DNA is TGTGCCAGCAGCTATAGCGGGGGACAAGAGACCCAGTACTTC.

The chain recombines TRBV5-6 with TRBJ2-1; 15 bases fit TRBD2. The germline V gene has CDR1 SGHDT and CDR2 YYEEEE. The CDR3 totals 15 residues. The J segment lost 5 bases and the V segment lost 6 bases, leaving 3 bases of the junction unmatched. Here the CDR3 DNA reads TGTGCCAGCATCGGGACTAGCGGGAGGAACAATGAGCAGTTCTTC. It codes for CASIGTSGRNNEQFF. The variable domain in full, with the rest retrieved from reference TRBV5-6 and TRBJ2-1, is DAGVTQSPTHLIKTRGQQVTLRCSPKSGHDTVSWYQQALGQGPQFIFQYYEEEERQRGNFPDRFSGHQFPNYSSELNVNALLLGDSALYLCASIGTSGRNNEQFFGPGTRLTVL.